The 15 T cell receptor beta chains below come from one sample, sequenced in a study of OX40 agonist ivuxolimab in advanced cancers. Produced via immunoSEQ multiplex PCR; TCRdb's table is partial and in-frame only. Here the sample spans around 57,000 clones, 84% being singletons. Specimen: CD4+ or CD8+ T cells sorted from blood, collected in a trial of the OX40 agonist ivuxolimab. The receptors here all came from an adult with an advanced solid tumor such as melanoma, head and neck, liver or kidney cancer.

This rearrangement joins TRBV2 to TRBJ1-2; D is ambiguous. The CDR3 length is 11 residues. Trimming removed 8 bases from V and 4 bases from J, with 8 bases in between. The germline V gene has CDR1 SNHLY and CDR2 FYNNEI. CDR3 nucleotides: TGTGCCAGCGGAGGTGGCTATGGCTACACCTTC. As protein: CASGGGYGYTF.

CDR3 sequence reads: CASSPLFEAFF. The CDR3 bases are TGTGCCAGCAGCCCTCTCTTTGAAGCTTTCTTT. The genes are TRBV7-2 and TRBJ1-1; no definite D call. V lost 5 bases, J lost 7 bases, and 8 bases lay in between. The CDR3 has 11 amino acids. Germline values: CDR1 SGHTA, CDR2 FQGNSA.

The V call is TRBV7-2, the J call TRBJ1-2; the match to TRBD1 covers 7 bases. Per germline, CDR1 SGHTA and CDR2 FQGNSA. The CDR3 has 14 amino acids. The V gene end was trimmed by 7 bases and the J gene end by 3 bases; junction bases not matched to a gene: 8. CDR3 in DNA: TGTGCCAGCATCCCCGACAGGGCGGACTATGGCTACACCTTC. This gives the protein CASIPDRADYGYTF.

The chain joins TRBV5-1 to TRBJ2-1, with D hard to call. Germline CDR1 and CDR2: SGHRS and YFSETQ. V gave up 4 bases and J gave up 5 bases, with 13 bases separating them. CDR3 size: 14 residues. The CDR3, as DNA: TGCGCCAGCAGCCGCCCTGGGCAGAACAATGAGCAGTTCTTC. Translated: CASSRPGQNNEQFF.

The V call is TRBV7-9, the J call TRBJ1-2; perhaps TRBD1 as D (6 bases). Trimming shortened V by 5 bases and J by 1 base, and 14 bases separated the two germline ends. The length of the CDR3 is 15 residues. The germline V gene has CDR1 SEHNR and CDR2 FQNEAQ (reference sequence). The CDR3: CASSLTDSHNYGYTF. The DNA for the CDR3 is TGTGCCAGCAGCCTTACGGACAGCCATAACTATGGCTACACCTTC.

This chain uses TRBV7-2 with TRBJ2-5; 7 bases agree with TRBD1. The CDR3 totals 15 residues. The ends lost 8 bases at V and 1 base at J; junction bases unmatched: 10. From germline, CDR1 is SGHTA and CDR2 FQGNSA. For the CDR3, the DNA is TGTGCCAGCGCACCGGGACAGCTCATCCAAGAGACCCAGTACTTC. Encoded protein: CASAPGQLIQETQYF.

V gene TRBV6-6 combines with J gene TRBJ2-3, with 10 bases fitting TRBD1. V shed 7 bases, J shed 4 bases, and the junction held 8 bases outside the gene matches. Germline CDR1 and CDR2: MNHNY and SVGAGI (reference sequence). The CDR3 runs to 15 residues. The CDR3 DNA reads as TGTGCCAGCACTCAAGGACAGGGGGTATCAGATACGCAGTATTTT. Encoded protein: CASTQGQGVSDTQYF.

This chain joins TRBV4-1 and TRBJ2-6, with D tentatively TRBD1 (6 bases). Germline CDR1 is MGHRA and CDR2 is YSYEKL. The CDR3 consists of 15 residues. The germline V and J ends were trimmed by 2 bases and 4 bases, with 9 bases remaining between them. The CDR3 sequence: CASSQQGSGANVLTF. CDR3 bases: TGCGCCAGCAGCCAACAGGGGTCCGGGGCCAACGTCCTGACTTTC.

By share, this clone ranks as medium-sized. This sequence joins TRBV5-1 and TRBJ1-1, with D perhaps TRBD1 (5 bases). The germline V gene has CDR1 SGHRS and CDR2 YFSETQ. Trimming took off 0 bases at V and 1 base at J, with 7 bases between the two ends. The length of the CDR3 is 14 residues. The CDR3 loop is CASSLDGQNTEAFF. The CDR3 DNA reads TGCGCCAGCAGCTTGGATGGACAGAACACTGAAGCTTTCTTT. The whole variable domain, remainder taken from reference TRBV5-1 and TRBJ1-1, is KAGVTQTPRYLIKTRGQQVTLSCSPISGHRSVSWYQQTPGQGLQFLFEYFSETQRNKGNFPGRFSGRQFSNSRSEMNVSTLELGDSALYLCASSLDGQNTEAFFGQGTRLTVV.

The chain joins TRBV2 to TRBJ2-7; the D gene is possibly TRBD1 (6 bases). CDR1 and CDR2 (germline): SNHLY, FYNNEI. Trimming took 3 bases from V and 3 from J, leaving 12 bases between them. The CDR3 runs 14 residues. As DNA, the CDR3 is TGTGCCAGCAGTGAGCAGGGGTTGGGCTACGAGCAGTACTTC. Translating it yields CASSEQGLGYEQYF.

The V and J genes are TRBV5-1 and TRBJ2-2; D not certain. This CDR3 contains 13 residues. CDR1 is SGHRS and CDR2 is YFSETQ in the germline V gene. The V and J ends lost 4 bases and 7 bases respectively, with 11 bases between them. The CDR3 region has the DNA TGCGCCAGCAGCCATCCAACCGTCGGGGAGCTGTTTTTT. It specifies CASSHPTVGELFF.

The chain recombines TRBV2 with TRBJ2-5; the D gene is possibly TRBD1 (6 bases). Germline assignment: CDR1 SNHLY and CDR2 FYNNEI. Trimming took 5 bases from V and 4 from J, leaving 17 bases between them. CDR3 length: 15 residues. CDR3 sequence reads: CASSPPGRGGETQYF. CDR3 nucleotide sequence: TGTGCCAGCAGTCCCCCCGGTAGAGGGGGAGAGACCCAGTACTTC. Combining the CDR3 with reference TRBV2 and TRBJ2-5 gives the whole variable domain EPEVTQTPSHQVTQMGQEVILRCVPISNHLYFYWYRQILGQKVEFLVSFYNNEISEKSEIFDDQFSVERPDGSNFTLKIRSTKLEDSAMYFCASSPPGRGGETQYFGPGTRLLVL.

The gene calls are TRBV5-4 and TRBJ1-6, with D possibly TRBD1 on 5 matching bases. The CDR3 consists of 15 residues. Germline V gene data show CDR1 as SGHNT and CDR2 as YYREEE (reference sequence). V lost 4 bases to trimming and J lost 5 bases, with 13 bases between them. The CDR3 spells CASSQVGPNNSPLHF. CDR3 DNA sequence: TGTGCCAGCAGCCAAGTGGGGCCTAATAATTCACCCCTCCACTTT. Complete variable domain (other parts from reference TRBV5-4 and TRBJ1-6): ETGVTQSPTHLIKTRGQQVTLRCSSQSGHNTVSWYQQALGQGPQFIFQYYREEENGRGNFPPRFSGLQFPNYSSELNVNALELDDSALYLCASSQVGPNNSPLHFGNGTRLTVT.

The rearrangement links TRBV19 to TRBJ1-3; D unresolved. Trimming took off 2 bases at V and 0 bases at J, with 11 bases between the two ends. CDR1 is LNHDA and CDR2 is SQIVND in the germline V gene (reference sequence). The CDR3 has 16 residues. The CDR3 DNA sequence: TGTGCCAGTAGTATAAGCCGGCAGTACTCTGGAAACACCATATATTTT. As protein: CASSISRQYSGNTIYF. The full variable domain, in which reference TRBV19 and TRBJ1-3 provide the parts outside the CDR3, is DGGITQSPKYLFRKEGQNVTLSCEQNLNHDAMYWYRQDPGQGLRLIYYSQIVNDFQKGDIAEGYSVSREKKESFPLTVTSAQKNPTAFYLCASSISRQYSGNTIYFGEGSWLTVV.

The chain employs TRBV19 and TRBJ2-3; a weak D match, TRBD1 (7 bases). The germline V gene encodes CDR1 LNHDA and CDR2 SQIVND (reference sequence). This CDR3 region has 14 residues. V dropped 5 bases and J dropped 1 base, with 10 bases sitting between them. The CDR3 loop reads CASSARGGTDTQYF. The DNA of the CDR3 is TGTGCCAGTAGTGCCAGGGGGGGCACAGATACGCAGTATTTT. Full variable domain (outside the CDR3, taken from reference TRBV19 and TRBJ2-3): DGGITQSPKYLFRKEGQNVTLSCEQNLNHDAMYWYRQDPGQGLRLIYYSQIVNDFQKGDIAEGYSVSREKKESFPLTVTSAQKNPTAFYLCASSARGGTDTQYFGPGTRLTVL.